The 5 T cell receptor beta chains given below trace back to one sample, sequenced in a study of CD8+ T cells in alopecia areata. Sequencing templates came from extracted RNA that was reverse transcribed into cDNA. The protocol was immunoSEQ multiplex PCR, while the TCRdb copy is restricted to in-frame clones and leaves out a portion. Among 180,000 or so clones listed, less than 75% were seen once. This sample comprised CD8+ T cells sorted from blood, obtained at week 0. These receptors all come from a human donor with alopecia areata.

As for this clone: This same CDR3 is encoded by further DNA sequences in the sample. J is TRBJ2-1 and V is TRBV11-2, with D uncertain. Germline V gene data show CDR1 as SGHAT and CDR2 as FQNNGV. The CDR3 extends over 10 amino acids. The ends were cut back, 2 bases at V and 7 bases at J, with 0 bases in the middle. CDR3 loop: CASSLNEQFF. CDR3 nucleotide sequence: TGTGCCAGCAGCTTAAATGAGCAGTTCTTC. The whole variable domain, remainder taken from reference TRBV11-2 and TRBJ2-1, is EAGVAQSPRYKIIEKRQSVAFWCNPISGHATLYWYQQILGQGPKLLIQFQNNGVVDDSQLPKDRFSAERLKGVDSTLKIQPAKLEDSAVYLCASSLNEQFFGPGTRLTVL.

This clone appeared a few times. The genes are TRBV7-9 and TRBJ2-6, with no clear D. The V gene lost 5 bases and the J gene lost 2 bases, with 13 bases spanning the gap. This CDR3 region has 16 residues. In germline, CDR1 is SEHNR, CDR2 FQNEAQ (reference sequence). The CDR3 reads CASSPRGPAGANVLTF. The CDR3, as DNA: TGTGCCAGCAGCCCACGTGGTCCGGCTGGGGCCAACGTCCTGACTTTC.

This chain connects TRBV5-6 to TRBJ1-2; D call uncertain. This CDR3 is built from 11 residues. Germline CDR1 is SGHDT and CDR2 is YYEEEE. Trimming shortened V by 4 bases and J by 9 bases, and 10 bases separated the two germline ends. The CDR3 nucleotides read TGTGCCAGCAGCCTGGACGGGCGCTACACCTTC. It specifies CASSLDGRYTF.

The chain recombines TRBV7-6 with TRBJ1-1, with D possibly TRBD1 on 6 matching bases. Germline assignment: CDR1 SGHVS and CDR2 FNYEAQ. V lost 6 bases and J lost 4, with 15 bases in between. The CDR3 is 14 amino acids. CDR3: CASSGGGPGTEAFF. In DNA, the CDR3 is TGTGCCAGCAGTGGTGGGGGGCCTGGCACTGAAGCTTTCTTT.

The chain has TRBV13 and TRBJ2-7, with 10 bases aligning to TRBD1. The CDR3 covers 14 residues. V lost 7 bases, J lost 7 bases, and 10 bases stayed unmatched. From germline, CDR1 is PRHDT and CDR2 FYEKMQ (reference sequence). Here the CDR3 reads CASTPGQGSREQYF. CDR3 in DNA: TGTGCCAGCACCCCGGGACAGGGGTCGCGGGAGCAGTACTTC.